This T cell receptor beta chain was observed in a study of monozygotic twins with inflammatory bowel disease. Details on this clonotype: What it binds is not known.

Researchers used template switching to add UMIs featuring a 6-nucleotide sample barcode. TCRdb reanalyzed the 5' RACE reads, giving one entry per CDR3 protein sequence and no DNA. The repertoire table contains fewer than 550,000 distinct CDR3 sequences. From germline, CDR1 is GTSNPN and CDR2 SVGIG (reference sequence). The CDR3 contains 15 residues. General study points: Cells of different T cell subtypes could not be told apart.

The rearrangement joins TRBV30 to TRBJ2-4. This sequence was found in a human donor with ulcerative colitis or Crohn's disease, or a healthy co-twin of an affected twin (not recorded which). The specimen was blood. The CDR3: CAWSVSLTAKNIQYF.